This TCR beta chain is drawn from a study of T cells in localized non-small cell lung cancer. TCRdb's copy holds only in-frame clones and misses some; the assay was immunoSEQ multiplex PCR. Of roughly 1,400 clones listed, about 25% are singletons. The clonotype comes from a male donor at least 60 years old with stage I lung adenocarcinoma. The sample here was lung tumor tissue, taken before any cancer treatment.

Written as DNA, the CDR3 is TGCGCCAGCAACCCGGTCAGCGGGAGAGGTACCGGGGAGCTGTTTTTT. Protein sequence: CASNPVSGRGTGELFF. The chain joins TRBV5-1 to TRBJ2-2; 8 nucleotides align to TRBD2. Germline V gene sequence: CDR1 SGHRS, CDR2 YFSETQ. J was trimmed by 5 bases and V by 6 bases; bases with no gene match: 12. The CDR3 consists of 16 residues. The full variable domain, completed using reference TRBV5-1 and TRBJ2-2, is KAGVTQTPRYLIKTRGQQVTLSCSPISGHRSVSWYQQTPGQGLQFLFEYFSETQRNKGNFPGRFSGRQFSNSRSEMNVSTLELGDSALYLCASNPVSGRGTGELFFGEGSRLTVL.